A selection of T cell receptor beta chains follows, all from one sample in a study of T-cell memory formation after mild COVID-19. TCRdb recomputed calls from the 5' RACE reads with MiXCR, one row per CDR3 protein. The table includes about 350,000 distinct CDR3 sequences, around 15% detected once. The sample taken for sequencing was PBMCs or a T cell subset sorted from them (not recorded which). The receptors were sampled from a man between 18 and 35 years old who had mild COVID-19 (a few samples of this study predate the infection). Cell type and time point are not known. The CDR3 runs from the conserved cysteine through the conserved F or W. A D gene is named only where the DNA matches it firmly. Clone size is stated in some rows and not others, as once, few, many or a class when expanded.

NA	TRBV5-1	NA	TRBJ2-2	TGCGCCAGCAGCTTGAGGCAGGGAATCCACACCGGGGAGCTGTTTTTT	CASSLRQGIHTGELFF
few	TRBV7-9	NA	TRBJ1-1	TGTGCCAGCAGCTTTACAGGCCGGAACACTGAAGCTTTCTTT	CASSFTGRNTEAFF
NA	TRBV5-1	NA	TRBJ2-5	TGCGCCAGCAGCCCCGGGGAGATCCGAGAGACCCAGTACTTC	CASSPGEIRETQYF
few	TRBV20-1	NA	TRBJ2-4	TGCAGTGCTACTCGACAGGACCTAGCCAAAAACATTCAGTACTTC	CSATRQDLAKNIQYF
many	TRBV10-3	NA	TRBJ2-7	TGTGCCATCCGGGACGTAAACTCCTACGAGCAGTACTTC	CAIRDVNSYEQYF
few	TRBV24-1	TRBD1	TRBJ2-1	TGTGCCACCGGACAGGGTAGTTTCGATGAGCAGTTCTTC	CATGQGSFDEQFF
few	TRBV2	NA	TRBJ1-1	TGTGCCAGCAGTGGCGTACCCCCTGAAGCTTTCTTT	CASSGVPPEAFF
many	TRBV28	NA	TRBJ1-1	TGTGCCAGCAGTTTACCGGTCTCTTCTGAAGCTTTCTTT	CASSLPVSSEAFF
NA	TRBV29-1	NA	TRBJ1-2	TGCAGCGTTAGCCCCTCAGTGGAAGGCTACACCTTC	CSVSPSVEGYTF
few	TRBV6-6	NA	TRBJ2-5	TGTGCCAGCAGTTACTCGATAAGGAATATGACAGTTCAAGAGACCCAGTACTTC	CASSYSIRNMTVQETQYF
NA	TRBV20-1	NA	TRBJ1-1	TGCAGTGTTACGACAGCGAACACTGAAGCTTTCTTT	CSVTTANTEAFF
few	TRBV19	NA	TRBJ2-2	TGTGCCAGTAGTATGAGGGGATTGGACACCGGGGAGCTGTTTTTT	CASSMRGLDTGELFF
NA	TRBV30	NA	TRBJ2-5	TGTGCCTGGAGCTCAGGGGCATCGGAGACCCAGTACTTC	CAWSSGASETQYF
NA	TRBV7-9	NA	TRBJ2-7	TGTGCCAGCAGCATCACGGGACTGTACTACGAGCAGTACTTC	CASSITGLYYEQYF
few	TRBV5-1	NA	TRBJ2-1	TGCGCCAGCAGCTTCGGGGACACGGCTTACAATGAGCAGTTCTTC	CASSFGDTAYNEQFF
few	TRBV7-9	NA	TRBJ2-5	TGTGCCAGCAGCTTAACCGTTGGAGGGCTTGGGGAGACCCAGTACTTC	CASSLTVGGLGETQYF
few	TRBV5-1	NA	TRBJ1-1	TGCGCCAGCAGCTTGGCGTACGAGGAGACGGAAGCTTTCTTT	CASSLAYEETEAFF
few	TRBV6-2/TRBV6-3	NA	TRBJ1-2	TGTGCCAGCAGTTACGGTATCGCGGGACGGGACTATGGCTACACCTTC	CASSYGIAGRDYGYTF
few	TRBV4-1	TRBD1	TRBJ1-1	TGCGCCAGCAGCCGGACTAGGGACAGCATGAACACTGAAGCTTTCTTT	CASSRTRDSMNTEAFF
few	TRBV10-3	TRBD2	TRBJ2-2	TGTGCCATCAGGCGACTAGCGGGGGACAGCGGGGAGCTGTTTTTT	CAIRRLAGDSGELFF
NA	TRBV20-1	TRBD2	TRBJ2-1	TGCAGTGCTCCTAGCGGGGGGTACAATGAGCAGTTCTTC	CSAPSGGYNEQFF
NA	TRBV3-1	NA	TRBJ2-2	TGTGCCAGCAGCCAAGTATCCTTGATCGCTCGGGGGTCCGGGGAGCTGTTTTTT	CASSQVSLIARGSGELFF
few	TRBV5-1	NA	TRBJ1-5	TGCGCCAGCAGCTTGGACGGGACCCCAAATAGCAATCAGCCCCAGCATTTT	CASSLDGTPNSNQPQHF
many	TRBV5-1	TRBD2	TRBJ2-7	TGCGCCAGCAGCTGGAGGGTAGCGGGGGGCTACGAGCAGTACTTC	CASSWRVAGGYEQYF
many	TRBV11-2	TRBD2	TRBJ2-3	TGTGCCAGCAGCTTAGCAAGCGGGGGGTATGAAGATACGCAGTATTTT	CASSLASGGYEDTQYF
NA	TRBV3-1	NA	TRBJ2-2	TGTGCCAGCAGCTATCCTGACAGTTTTGGCACCGGGGAGCTGTTTTTT	CASSYPDSFGTGELFF
NA	TRBV7-2	NA	TRBJ2-1	TGTGCCAGCAGCTCTCAGTCGGCCTACAATGAGCAGTTCTTC	CASSSQSAYNEQFF
many	TRBV10-3	TRBD2	TRBJ2-3	TGTGCCATCAGTGAGTCCCGGACTAGCGGCAACACAGATACGCAGTATTTT	CAISESRTSGNTDTQYF
few	TRBV12-3/TRBV12-4	NA	TRBJ2-7	TGTGCCAGCAGTTTTGGGCTTGTTCGGTACGAGCAGTACTTC	CASSFGLVRYEQYF
NA	TRBV14	NA	TRBJ1-1	TGTGCCAGCAGCCAAGCCCAGGGGAACACTGAAGCTTTCTTT	CASSQAQGNTEAFF
NA	TRBV6-5	TRBD2	TRBJ2-1	TGTGCCAGCAGTTACTCGATTGCGGGGGGGCCCATTGAGCAGTTCTTC	CASSYSIAGGPIEQFF
few	TRBV4-1	TRBD2	TRBJ2-2	TGCGCCAGCAGTCGCACTAGCGGGGTGCCGAACACCGGGGAGCTGTTTTTT	CASSRTSGVPNTGELFF
few	TRBV28	NA	TRBJ2-5	TGTGCCAGCACGGAGGGAGCTATGCCCCAGTACTTC	CASTEGAMPQYF
few	TRBV20-1	NA	TRBJ2-5	TGCAGTGCTAGAGCGCGCAGGGGTTTAGAGACCCAGTACTTC	CSARARRGLETQYF
few	TRBV7-9	NA	TRBJ2-1	TGTGCCAGCAGCCCGAAGGGTGGGGGATACAATGAGCAGTTCTTC	CASSPKGGGYNEQFF
many	TRBV18	NA	TRBJ2-7	TGTGCCAGCTCACCTCCTTCCTACGAGCAGTACTTC	CASSPPSYEQYF
few	TRBV5-1	NA	TRBJ2-5	TGCGCCAGCAGCTTGGAAGCAGGTGGGGGTCAAGAGACCCAGTACTTC	CASSLEAGGGQETQYF
NA	TRBV4-3	TRBD1	TRBJ1-1	TGCGCCAGCAGCCAGACTTGGACAGGGGACGAAGCTTTCTTT	CASSQTWTGDEAFF
NA	TRBV6-4	TRBD1	TRBJ2-5	TGTGCCAGCAGTGACCCCGGGACAGAACAAGAGACCCAGTACTTC	CASSDPGTEQETQYF
medium-sized	TRBV13	TRBD2	TRBJ2-7	TGTGCCAGCAGCCCAAAGACCTCTAGCGGGGGGGCCCGGTCCTACGAGCAGTACTTC	CASSPKTSSGGARSYEQYF
many	TRBV4-2	NA	TRBJ2-4	TGTGCCAGCAGCCAAGACCCCGCCGGGGGATTCAACATTCAGTACTTC	CASSQDPAGGFNIQYF
NA	TRBV7-2	NA	TRBJ2-1	TGTGCCAGCAGCTTCACGGTCGGTTTCAATGAGCAGTTCTTC	CASSFTVGFNEQFF
many	TRBV10-2	NA	TRBJ2-1	TGCGCCACCCTAACTTACAATGAGCAGTTCTTC	CATLTYNEQFF
few	TRBV6-2/TRBV6-3	NA	TRBJ1-5	TGTGCCAGCAGTGCAGGGGACAATCAGCCCCAGCATTTT	CASSAGDNQPQHF
few	TRBV18	NA	TRBJ2-1	TGTGCCAGCTCACTTCGACCCCCCGGGAATGAGCAGTTCTTC	CASSLRPPGNEQFF
NA	TRBV15	NA	TRBJ1-2	TGTGCCACCAGCAGGGGGTATGGCTACACCTTC	CATSRGYGYTF
few	TRBV7-9	NA	TRBJ1-1	TGTGCCAGCAGCTTAGACAGTACGGGGGCTGAAGCTTTCTTT	CASSLDSTGAEAFF
NA	TRBV4-1	TRBD2	TRBJ2-5	TGCGCCAGCAGCCCCCACGGGACTATCCAAGAGACCCAGTACTTC	CASSPHGTIQETQYF
NA	TRBV5-5	TRBD2	TRBJ2-5	TGTGCCAGTAGCCCTCGCTTATTGCGGGGGGGCCGCCAAGAGACCCAGTACTTC	CASSPRLLRGGRQETQYF
few	TRBV24-1	TRBD1	TRBJ2-1	TGTGCCACCAGTGATACCGGGACAGGGGGCGATGAGCAGTTCTTC	CATSDTGTGGDEQFF
NA	TRBV3-1	TRBD1	TRBJ1-2	TGTGCCAGCAGCTCCAGGACAGGGGATGGCTACACCTTC	CASSSRTGDGYTF
few	TRBV5-6	NA	TRBJ2-1	TGTGCCAGCAGCTTTCCAGGACTGAATGAGCAGTTCTTC	CASSFPGLNEQFF
NA	TRBV4-2	NA	TRBJ2-2	TGTGCCAGCAGCCAAGTAGGCGGGACGAACACCGGGGAGCTGTTTTTT	CASSQVGGTNTGELFF
NA	TRBV6-1	TRBD2	TRBJ2-5	TGTGCCAGCAGTGAATCTACTAGCGGAGGTGGAACGGAGACCCAGTACTTC	CASSESTSGGGTETQYF
NA	TRBV7-6	NA	TRBJ2-3	TGTGCCAGCAGCTTAGAAGCGTATAGCACAGATACGCAGTATTTT	CASSLEAYSTDTQYF
many	TRBV6-2/TRBV6-3	NA	TRBJ2-1	TGTGCCAGCAGTATCGGGACATACATTGAGCAGTTCTTC	CASSIGTYIEQFF